This T cell receptor (beta chain) was retrieved from a study of T cells in localized non-small cell lung cancer. Points from the study as a whole: Clonality of T cells reached its maximum in uninvolved adjacent lung, surpassing tumor.

Libraries were prepared by immunoSEQ multiplex PCR; TCRdb keeps only in-frame clonotypes and omits some of them. Of fewer than 20,000 clones listed, 70% to 90% are singletons. This CDR3 is 13 amino acids long. Trimming removed 5 bases from V and 6 bases from J, with 11 bases in between. Germline V lookup: CDR1 SGHVS, CDR2 FQNEAQ. Points on this clone: What it binds is unknown.

The sequence derives from a male donor older than 55 with stage I lung adenocarcinoma. The J gene is TRBJ1-5, the V gene TRBV7-8; D is ambiguous. The sample consisted of peripheral blood, taken before any cancer treatment. The CDR3 loop reads CASSPQESQPQHF. The CDR3 DNA sequence: TGTGCCAGCAGCCCCCAAGAGAGTCAGCCCCAGCATTTT.